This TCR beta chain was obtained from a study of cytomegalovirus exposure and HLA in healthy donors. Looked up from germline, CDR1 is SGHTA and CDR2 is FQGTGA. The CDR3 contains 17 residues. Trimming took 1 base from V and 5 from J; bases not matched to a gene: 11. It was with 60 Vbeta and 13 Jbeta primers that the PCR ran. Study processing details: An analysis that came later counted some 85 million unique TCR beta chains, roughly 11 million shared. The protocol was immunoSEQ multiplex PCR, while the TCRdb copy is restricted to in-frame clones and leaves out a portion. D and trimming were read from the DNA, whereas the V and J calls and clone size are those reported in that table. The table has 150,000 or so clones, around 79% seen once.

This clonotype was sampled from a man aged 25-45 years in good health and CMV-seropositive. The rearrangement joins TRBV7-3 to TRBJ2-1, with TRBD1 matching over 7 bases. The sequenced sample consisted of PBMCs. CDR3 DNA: TGTGCCAGCAGCTTAATAGGTTTGGGACAGTTTAACAATGAGCAGTTCTTC. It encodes CASSLIGLGQFNNEQFF.